This T cell receptor (beta chain) derives from a study of beta chain features in type 1 diabetes. All of the sorted populations showed purity greater than 98%. V shed 4 bases, J shed 2 bases, and the junction held 9 bases outside the gene matches. The germline V gene encodes CDR1 SGHRS and CDR2 YFSETQ. The CDR3 has 15 residues. Expressed TCRB transcripts were sequenced after all isolated RNA was converted to cDNA. Profiled with immunoSEQ multiplex PCR; TCRdb holds only in-frame clones, not every one. The repertoire holds about 360,000 clones, around 12% seen once, with approximately 0.015% in the top ten.

This chain links TRBV5-1 with TRBJ2-7, with 7 nucleotides matching TRBD1. The TCR comes from a man between 18 and 29 years old in good health. Material: naive CD4+ T cells from blood. The CDR3 loop is CASSLGTVTTYEQYF. The CDR3 nucleotides read TGCGCCAGCAGCCTCGGGACAGTGACAACCTACGAGCAGTACTTC.